This passage covers 13 T cell receptor beta chains from one sample sequenced in a study of long-term antiretroviral therapy in people with HIV. The authors ran the immunoSEQ assay, v3.0, at survey level. Profiling relied on immunoSEQ multiplex PCR, and the TCRdb table lists in-frame clones only, not all of them. The table includes some 31,000 clones, 90% to 95% detected once. The sample was unsorted PBMCs, taken around 7.4 years after starting antiretroviral therapy. The receptors derive from a man aged 50-59 years with HIV.

The genes are TRBV5-1 and TRBJ1-5; 9 nucleotides match TRBD1. The CDR3 runs 14 residues. Germline CDR1 and CDR2: SGHRS and YFSETQ. Losses at the gene ends were 4 bases for V and 6 bases for J; bases not matched to a gene: 5. The CDR3 reads CASSPGTGSQPQHF. In DNA form, the CDR3 reads TGCGCCAGCAGCCCCGGGACAGGGAGTCAGCCCCAGCATTTT.

The chain is built from TRBV6-1 and TRBJ1-2, with D unresolved. The CDR3 is made up of 13 amino acids. The germline V gene encodes CDR1 MNHNS and CDR2 SASEGT. The ends were cut back, 3 bases at V and 2 bases at J, with 7 bases in the middle. CDR3 amino acids: CASSEYTNYGYTF. DNA of the CDR3: TGTGCCAGCAGTGAGTACACGAACTATGGCTACACCTTC.

The chain recombines TRBV14 with TRBJ2-6, with D possibly being TRBD1 or TRBD2 (5 bases each). Germline lookup yields CDR1 SGHDN and CDR2 FVKESK. The V gene lost 1 base and the J gene lost 0 bases, with 16 bases spanning the gap. CDR3 size: 19 residues. The CDR3 DNA reads as TGTGCCAGCAGCCAAGCAACCGGGACGTGGAGCTCTGGGGCCAACGTCCTGACTTTC. This gives the protein CASSQATGTWSSGANVLTF. Based on the CDR3 plus reference TRBV14 and TRBJ2-6, the full variable domain is EAGVTQFPSHSVIEKGQTVTLRCDPISGHDNLYWYRRVMGKEIKFLLHFVKESKQDESGMPNNRFLAERTGGTYSTLKVQPAELEDSGVYFCASSQATGTWSSGANVLTFGAGSRLTVL.

This clone showed up just once. The chain combines TRBV6-5 with TRBJ2-7, with D unresolved. This CDR3 is 13 amino acids long. Germline-derived CDR1 and CDR2 are MNHEY and SVGAGI. With 5 bases removed from V and 6 bases from J, the gap between germline ends came to 14 bases. CDR3 nucleotides: TGTGCCAGCAGTGACCGGACGGTCTCCGAGCAGTACTTC. This gives the protein CASSDRTVSEQYF.

This sequence joins TRBV18 and TRBJ1-1; D is ambiguous. Germline V gene sequence: CDR1 KGHSH, CDR2 LQKENI. V was cut by 3 bases and J by 1 base, with 6 bases left in between. CDR3 length: 13 residues. CDR3: CASSPNRNTEAFF. The CDR3, as DNA: TGTGCCAGCTCACCCAACAGGAACACTGAAGCTTTCTTT.

This chain uses TRBV19 with TRBJ2-7; possibly TRBD1 for D (5 bases). This CDR3 is 15 amino acids long. CDR1 and CDR2 from the germline V gene are LNHDA and SQIVND (reference sequence). V lost 4 bases to trimming and J lost 0 bases, with 13 bases between them. The CDR3 region is CASSTGHFSSYEQYF. The CDR3, as DNA: TGTGCCAGTAGTACCGGACACTTTAGCTCCTACGAGCAGTACTTC. The variable domain in full, completed from reference TRBV19 and TRBJ2-7, reads DGGITQSPKYLFRKEGQNVTLSCEQNLNHDAMYWYRQDPGQGLRLIYYSQIVNDFQKGDIAEGYSVSREKKESFPLTVTSAQKNPTAFYLCASSTGHFSSYEQYFGPGTRLTVT.

The chain carries TRBV5-6 and TRBJ1-4, with a tentative D call TRBD1 (6 bases). From germline, CDR1 is SGHDT and CDR2 YYEEEE. CDR3 length: 13 residues. With 0 bases removed from V and 12 bases from J, the gap between germline ends came to 12 bases. The CDR3 sequence: CASSLANRAQLFF. Here the CDR3 DNA reads TGTGCCAGCAGCTTGGCCAACAGGGCCCAACTGTTTTTT.

The chain uses TRBV4-2 and TRBJ2-4, with 7 positions matching TRBD1. The V gene end was trimmed by 0 bases and the J gene end by 5 bases; junction bases not matched to a gene: 4. The CDR3 runs to 15 residues. Germline CDR1 reads LGHNA; CDR2 reads YNFKEQ. The CDR3 DNA reads as TGTGCCAGCAGCCAAGAGGGACAGCGAGAAAACATTCAGTACTTC. Translating it yields CASSQEGQRENIQYF.

The genes are TRBV6-5 and TRBJ1-2; a weak D match, TRBD1 (5 bases). From germline, CDR1 is MNHEY and CDR2 SVGAGI. Deletions cut 8 bases from V and 3 bases from J, with 16 bases between. The CDR3 contains 14 residues. The CDR3 coding sequence is TGTGCCAGCTCCGGGGGGACTCCTCACTATGGCTACACCTTC. The encoded protein is CASSGGTPHYGYTF.

The V gene is TRBV27, the J gene TRBJ2-7, with 7 bases lining up with TRBD1. The CDR3 has 17 residues. The germline V gene has CDR1 MNHEY and CDR2 SMNVEV (reference sequence). J gave up 6 bases and V 7 bases, and 21 bases lay outside the gene matches. The CDR3 DNA reads TGTGCCAGCATTCCAGTGTCTCTTAGGGGGACAGAAAGCGAGCAGTACTTC. This encodes CASIPVSLRGTESEQYF.

This chain joins TRBV2 and TRBJ1-1; D ambiguous. The CDR3 runs 15 residues. The V end was cut by 5 bases, the J end by 2 bases, with 15 bases between. CDR1 SNHLY and CDR2 FYNNEI come from the germline V gene. CDR3 nucleotides: TGTGCCAGCAGTCAGAGAAGCCCACGAAACACTGAAGCTTTCTTT. Protein: CASSQRSPRNTEAFF. The full variable domain, in which reference TRBV2 and TRBJ1-1 provide the parts outside the CDR3, is EPEVTQTPSHQVTQMGQEVILRCVPISNHLYFYWYRQILGQKVEFLVSFYNNEISEKSEIFDDQFSVERPDGSNFTLKIRSTKLEDSAMYFCASSQRSPRNTEAFFGQGTRLTVV.

CDR3 loop: CAWSPGLAGSTDTQYF. The CDR3, as DNA: TGTGCCTGGAGCCCGGGACTAGCGGGGTCCACAGATACGCAGTATTTT. V usage is TRBV30 and J usage is TRBJ2-3; 13 bases agree with TRBD2. The CDR3 contains 16 residues. Losses at the gene ends were 3 bases for V and 2 bases for J; bases not matched to a gene: 5. CDR1 is GTSNPN, CDR2 SVGIG, per germline (reference sequence).

CDR3 DNA sequence: TGCGCCAGCAGCTTACTAGCGTCCTACGAGCAGTACTTC. This translates into CASSLLASYEQYF. This chain joins TRBV5-1 and TRBJ2-7, with 7 positions matching TRBD2. The V and J ends lost 2 bases and 1 base, in that order; junction bases with no gene match: 0. The CDR3 sequence is 13 residues long. Germline V gene data show CDR1 as SGHRS and CDR2 as YFSETQ.